This is a list of T cell receptor beta chains from one sample in a study of beta chain features in type 1 diabetes. TCRdb keeps only in-frame clones here, not all; method: immunoSEQ multiplex PCR. This repertoire shows a few hundred thousand clones, roughly 22% found once; its top ten account for less than 0.035%. Material: naive CD4+ T cells from blood. The receptor source for this set is a woman between 35 and 50 years old with type 1 diabetes. CDR3s include the opening cysteine and the closing phenylalanine or tryptophan. A D gene is named only where the DNA matches it firmly. Size is stated for part of the rows, as once, few or many counts, or as a class when the clone is expanded.

D gene: TRBD1
J gene: TRBJ2-7
clone size: .
V gene: TRBV5-6
CDR3 DNA: TGTGCCAGCAGCTTATCGGGACAGGGTACCTACGAGCAGTACTTC
CDR3 protein: CASSLSGQGTYEQYF

D gene: TRBD1
J gene: TRBJ1-3
clone size: .
V gene: TRBV9
CDR3 DNA: TGTGCCAGCAGCCCTGGGACAGGGCGTTTCTCTGGAAACACCATATATTTT
CDR3 protein: CASSPGTGRFSGNTIYF

D gene: .
J gene: TRBJ2-6
clone size: .
V gene: TRBV7-2
CDR3 DNA: TGTGCCAGCAGCCTTAGGGGGAGGGGTCGCTCTGGGGCCAACGTCCTGACTTTC
CDR3 protein: CASSLRGRGRSGANVLTF

D gene: .
J gene: TRBJ1-1
clone size: few
V gene: TRBV19
CDR3 DNA: TGTGCCAGTAGCCCGCAGATCTCGAACACTGAAGCTTTCTTT
CDR3 protein: CASSPQISNTEAFF

D gene: .
J gene: TRBJ1-1
clone size: .
V gene: TRBV5-4
CDR3 DNA: TGTGCCAGCGCAAGCGGCGCAGGTTTCGCTTTCTTT
CDR3 protein: CASASGAGFAFF

D gene: TRBD1
J gene: TRBJ2-3
clone size: .
V gene: TRBV5-1
CDR3 DNA: TGCGCCAGCAGCGAGACGGACAGGGGAACAGATACGCAGTATTTT
CDR3 protein: CASSETDRGTDTQYF

D gene: .
J gene: TRBJ1-1
clone size: .
V gene: TRBV29-1
CDR3 DNA: TGCAGCGTGGGAGAGAAGGGATGGACTGAAGCTTTCTTT
CDR3 protein: CSVGEKGWTEAFF

D gene: TRBD1
J gene: TRBJ1-2
clone size: .
V gene: TRBV30
CDR3 DNA: TGTGCCTGGAGTTCGGGACAGGGGGTTGGCTACACCTTC
CDR3 protein: CAWSSGQGVGYTF

D gene: .
J gene: TRBJ2-1
clone size: .
V gene: TRBV21-1
CDR3 DNA: TGTGCCAGCAGCAAAGTCCAGGGTGCCCACAATGAGCAGTTCTTC
CDR3 protein: CASSKVQGAHNEQFF

D gene: TRBD1
J gene: TRBJ1-1
clone size: few
V gene: TRBV4-1
CDR3 DNA: TGCGCCAGCAGCCTTTTCGACAGGGATAACACTGAAGCTTTCTTT
CDR3 protein: CASSLFDRDNTEAFF

D gene: TRBD2
J gene: TRBJ2-3
clone size: few
V gene: TRBV5-1
CDR3 DNA: TGCGCCAGCAGCACGGGACTAGCGGCGACTGCAGATACGCAGTATTTT
CDR3 protein: CASSTGLAATADTQYF

D gene: TRBD1
J gene: TRBJ1-5
clone size: few
V gene: TRBV2
CDR3 DNA: TGTGCCAGCAGTGTGGGGACAGGGGGTCAGCCCCAGCATTTT
CDR3 protein: CASSVGTGGQPQHF

D gene: TRBD2
J gene: TRBJ2-2
clone size: .
V gene: TRBV30
CDR3 DNA: TGTGCCTGGAGGGAACTAGCGCACACCGGGGAGCTGTTTTTT
CDR3 protein: CAWRELAHTGELFF

D gene: TRBD2
J gene: TRBJ2-3
clone size: .
V gene: TRBV7-7
CDR3 DNA: TGTGCCAGCAGCCCCAGCCTAGCGGGAGATACGCAGTATTTT
CDR3 protein: CASSPSLAGDTQYF

D gene: .
J gene: TRBJ2-5
clone size: .
V gene: TRBV18
CDR3 DNA: TGTGCCAGCTCACCACTCCAAGGACACGCCCCAGAGACCCAGTACTTC
CDR3 protein: CASSPLQGHAPETQYF

D gene: TRBD1
J gene: TRBJ1-5
clone size: few
V gene: TRBV19
CDR3 DNA: TGTGCCAGTAGTGGGACAGGGAATCAGCCCCAGCATTTT
CDR3 protein: CASSGTGNQPQHF

D gene: .
J gene: TRBJ1-1
clone size: few
V gene: TRBV7-9
CDR3 DNA: TGTGCCAGCAGCTCCTCGCCATTGCGAGCTTTCTTT
CDR3 protein: CASSSSPLRAFF

D gene: TRBD1
J gene: TRBJ2-6
clone size: few
V gene: TRBV11-1
CDR3 DNA: TGTGCCAGCAGCACGGACAGGGCGAGATCCTCTGGGGCCAACGTCCTGACTTTC
CDR3 protein: CASSTDRARSSGANVLTF

D gene: TRBD2
J gene: TRBJ2-5
clone size: .
V gene: TRBV9
CDR3 DNA: TGTGCCAGCAGCGTAGGTTCTAGCGGGGGGAGGGAGACCCAGTACTTC
CDR3 protein: CASSVGSSGGRETQYF

D gene: .
J gene: TRBJ1-1
clone size: few
V gene: TRBV6-5
CDR3 DNA: TGTGCCAGCACCCAGCCCGGGGGAAAAGCTTTCTTT
CDR3 protein: CASTQPGGKAFF

D gene: .
J gene: TRBJ2-5
clone size: few
V gene: TRBV15
CDR3 DNA: TGTGCCACCAGCAGAGGGGTCGGAGGTGGGGAGACCCAGTACTTC
CDR3 protein: CATSRGVGGGETQYF

D gene: .
J gene: TRBJ1-5
clone size: few
V gene: TRBV5-1
CDR3 DNA: TGCGCCAGCAGCAAAGACAGTTTCAATCAGCCCCAGCATTTT
CDR3 protein: CASSKDSFNQPQHF

D gene: .
J gene: TRBJ2-6
clone size: few
V gene: TRBV2
CDR3 DNA: TGTGCCAGCAGCACCGAAGCGACAGGTTACTCTGGGGCCAACGTCCTGACTTTC
CDR3 protein: CASSTEATGYSGANVLTF

D gene: .
J gene: TRBJ1-2
clone size: .
V gene: TRBV29-1
CDR3 DNA: TGCAGCGTTGAAGGGTCCCCCAGTGATAACTATGGCTACACCTTC
CDR3 protein: CSVEGSPSDNYGYTF

D gene: .
J gene: TRBJ2-1
clone size: few
V gene: TRBV29-1
CDR3 DNA: TGCAGCGTTGAGAAGCGAGGCCTCAATGAGCAGTTCTTC
CDR3 protein: CSVEKRGLNEQFF

D gene: .
J gene: TRBJ2-1
clone size: .
V gene: TRBV4-3
CDR3 DNA: TGCGCCAGCAGCCAAGACTCGGCAGGATTTGCATATGAGCAGTTCTTC
CDR3 protein: CASSQDSAGFAYEQFF

D gene: TRBD2
J gene: TRBJ2-7
clone size: .
V gene: TRBV7-2
CDR3 DNA: TGTGCCAGCAGTCGGACTAGCGGGGTATACGAGCAGTACTTC
CDR3 protein: CASSRTSGVYEQYF

D gene: TRBD1
J gene: TRBJ2-4
clone size: .
V gene: TRBV5-1
CDR3 DNA: TGCGCCAGCAGCCTTCAAACAGGGGGAAACATTCAGTACTTC
CDR3 protein: CASSLQTGGNIQYF

D gene: TRBD1
J gene: TRBJ2-2
clone size: few
V gene: TRBV30
CDR3 DNA: TGTGCCTGGGGGGGACAGGGAAACTGGCGATTT
CDR3 protein: CAWGGQGNWRF

D gene: .
J gene: TRBJ1-2
clone size: .
V gene: TRBV28
CDR3 DNA: TGTGCCAGCAGTTTAGACAGGGGCTACACCTTC
CDR3 protein: CASSLDRGYTF

D gene: .
J gene: TRBJ2-1
clone size: .
V gene: TRBV18
CDR3 DNA: TGTGCCAGCTCACCACTGGAGGGAGTCTACAATGAGCAGTTCTTC
CDR3 protein: CASSPLEGVYNEQFF

D gene: TRBD1
J gene: TRBJ1-1
clone size: few
V gene: TRBV30
CDR3 DNA: TGTGCCTGGAGAGGGACAGGAATGAACACTGAAGCTTTCTTT
CDR3 protein: CAWRGTGMNTEAFF

D gene: .
J gene: TRBJ2-1
clone size: .
V gene: TRBV25-1
CDR3 DNA: TGTGCCAGCAGACGAGGAGGTGAGCAGTTCTTC
CDR3 protein: CASRRGGEQFF

D gene: .
J gene: TRBJ1-2
clone size: .
V gene: TRBV2
CDR3 DNA: TGTGCCAGCAGGTCGGAGGACCCTTATGGCTACACCTTC
CDR3 protein: CASRSEDPYGYTF

D gene: .
J gene: TRBJ2-7
clone size: .
V gene: TRBV4-1
CDR3 DNA: TGCGCCAGCAGCCAAGGTCGGGGCTCCTACGAGCAGTACTTC
CDR3 protein: CASSQGRGSYEQYF

D gene: TRBD1
J gene: TRBJ2-7
clone size: few
V gene: TRBV19
CDR3 DNA: TGTGCCAGTAGTATGGTTCAGGGGGCGACCTACGAGCAGTACTTC
CDR3 protein: CASSMVQGATYEQYF

D gene: TRBD1
J gene: TRBJ2-1
clone size: few
V gene: TRBV29-1
CDR3 DNA: TGCAGCGTGGGGACAGGGGTGACCTACAATGAGCAGTTCTTC
CDR3 protein: CSVGTGVTYNEQFF

D gene: .
J gene: TRBJ1-1
clone size: .
V gene: TRBV7-3
CDR3 DNA: TGTGCCAGCAGCCCTCACATGAACACTGAAGCTTTCTTT
CDR3 protein: CASSPHMNTEAFF

D gene: TRBD1
J gene: TRBJ2-5
clone size: .
V gene: TRBV5-1
CDR3 DNA: TGCGCCAGCAGCCCGTTGGACAGGGAAGTCCAAGAGACCCAGTACTTC
CDR3 protein: CASSPLDREVQETQYF

D gene: .
J gene: TRBJ2-3
clone size: .
V gene: TRBV9
CDR3 DNA: TGTGCCAGCAGCGTAGGCGCAAGACTTGGCACAGATACGCAGTATTTT
CDR3 protein: CASSVGARLGTDTQYF

D gene: .
J gene: TRBJ2-7
clone size: few
V gene: TRBV29-1
CDR3 DNA: TGCAGCGTTGGTAGGGGGACCTACGAGCAGTACTTC
CDR3 protein: CSVGRGTYEQYF

D gene: .
J gene: TRBJ2-5
clone size: few
V gene: TRBV29-1
CDR3 DNA: TGCAGCGTTCAAACCGGGACTCTTTCGGGGGAGACCCAGTACTTC
CDR3 protein: CSVQTGTLSGETQYF

D gene: .
J gene: TRBJ2-3
clone size: few
V gene: TRBV7-9
CDR3 DNA: TGTGCCAGCGTAGGGGATACAGATACGCAGTATTTT
CDR3 protein: CASVGDTDTQYF

D gene: TRBD2
J gene: TRBJ2-2
clone size: .
V gene: TRBV6-4
CDR3 DNA: TGTGCCAGCAGTGAGGGACTAGAGAACACCGGGGAGCTGTTTTTT
CDR3 protein: CASSEGLENTGELFF

D gene: TRBD2
J gene: TRBJ2-1
clone size: .
V gene: TRBV7-3
CDR3 DNA: TGTGCCAGCAGTCTAGCGGGGGTACACAATGAGCAGTTCTTC
CDR3 protein: CASSLAGVHNEQFF

D gene: .
J gene: TRBJ2-2
clone size: few
V gene: TRBV4-3
CDR3 DNA: TGCGCCAGCAGCCAAGATTACGGGGGATGGACCGGGGAGCTGTTTTTT
CDR3 protein: CASSQDYGGWTGELFF

D gene: TRBD1
J gene: TRBJ1-5
clone size: .
V gene: TRBV27
CDR3 DNA: TGTGCCAGCAGCGGGACAGCGACCAATCAGCCCCAGCATTTT
CDR3 protein: CASSGTATNQPQHF

D gene: .
J gene: TRBJ1-5
clone size: .
V gene: TRBV6-5
CDR3 DNA: TGTGCCAGCGAATCCAGGAGCAATCAGCCCCAGCATTTT
CDR3 protein: CASESRSNQPQHF

D gene: .
J gene: TRBJ1-2
clone size: few
V gene: TRBV28
CDR3 DNA: TGTGCCAGCAGTACGCAGGGGAGGGCTAACTATGGCTACACCTTC
CDR3 protein: CASSTQGRANYGYTF

D gene: TRBD2
J gene: TRBJ2-5
clone size: .
V gene: TRBV9
CDR3 DNA: TGTGCCAGCAGCTTTAGCGGGGGAGAGACCCAGTACTTC
CDR3 protein: CASSFSGGETQYF

D gene: .
J gene: TRBJ1-1
clone size: .
V gene: TRBV9
CDR3 DNA: TGTGCCAGCAGCGTAGCCCCGGACAGAGTGAACACTGAAGCTTTCTTT
CDR3 protein: CASSVAPDRVNTEAFF

D gene: TRBD2
J gene: TRBJ2-1
clone size: few
V gene: TRBV28
CDR3 DNA: TGTGCCAGCAGTTTGCTTACTAGCGGGGGGGCCGATGAGCAGTTCTTC
CDR3 protein: CASSLLTSGGADEQFF

D gene: .
J gene: TRBJ1-3
clone size: .
V gene: TRBV27
CDR3 DNA: TGTGCCAGCAGTTACCTCGGTGGAGGGGCTGGAAACACCATATATTTT
CDR3 protein: CASSYLGGGAGNTIYF

D gene: .
J gene: TRBJ2-5
clone size: .
V gene: TRBV7-9
CDR3 DNA: TGTGCCAGCAGCTTAGCAGGGACTCTGGAGACCCAGTACTTC
CDR3 protein: CASSLAGTLETQYF

D gene: TRBD1
J gene: TRBJ1-1
clone size: .
V gene: TRBV30
CDR3 DNA: TGTGCCTGGAGTGTGACAGGGGCCTTAGGAGCTTTCTTT
CDR3 protein: CAWSVTGALGAFF

D gene: .
J gene: TRBJ2-5
clone size: few
V gene: TRBV7-2
CDR3 DNA: TGTGCCAGCAGCTTAAGTCGGGGTTTGGAGACCCAGTACTTC
CDR3 protein: CASSLSRGLETQYF